This is a list of T cell receptor beta chains from one sample in a study of Graves' ophthalmopathy and Graves' hyperthyroidism. Via MiXCR, TCRdb re-called the multiplex PCR reads, giving one row per CDR3 protein. The repertoire holds 650,000 to 900,000 distinct CDR3 sequences, roughly 40% seen once, with 40% to 55% in the top ten. The specimen was peripheral blood. The receptors here all came from an adult man with Graves' ophthalmopathy. CDR3s include the opening cysteine and the closing phenylalanine or tryptophan. Each record gives: J gene, D gene, V gene, clone size, CDR3 DNA, CDR3 protein. D genes are given only for firm matches. Expanded clones are given a class, and other clones once, few, many or no size at all.

>TRBJ2-7|TRBD1|TRBV10-3|-
TGTGCCAGCAGATGGGACAGTCGGAACGAGCAGTACTTC
CASRWDSRNEQYF
>TRBJ1-6|TRBD1|TRBV10-3|many
TGTGCCATCAGGAGGACAGGGGGAAATTCACCCCTCCACTTT
CAIRRTGGNSPLHF
>TRBJ2-1|-|TRBV24-1|once
TGTGCCACCAGTGATCCTCTGGAAATCCGGGGTGAGCAGTTCTTC
CATSDPLEIRGEQFF
>TRBJ2-3|-|TRBV9|few
TGTGCCAGCAGCGTAGAATCGACTACTAGCACAGATACGCAGTATTTT
CASSVESTTSTDTQYF
>TRBJ2-5|-|TRBV5-6|many
TGTGCCAGCAGCACGACGCCGGGGACGGTGGAGACCCAGTACTTC
CASSTTPGTVETQYF
>TRBJ1-2|TRBD1|TRBV7-9|few
TGTGCCAGCAGCTTAAGAGTTCGGGAGACAGGGGGCCTACGGCGCTATGGCTACACCTTC
CASSLRVRETGGLRRYGYTF
>TRBJ2-7|-|TRBV25-1|-
TGTGCCTGGCTAATCCGGGACACCTACGAGCAGTACTTC
CAWLIRDTYEQYF
>TRBJ2-2|TRBD1|TRBV7-2|-
TGTGCCTGCAGGCCCGGGACAGGGAGAACCGGGGAGCTGTTTTTT
CACRPGTGRTGELFF
>TRBJ1-3|TRBD1|TRBV6-6|-
TGTGCCAGCATACGGGACAGCAACTCTGGAAACACCATATATTTT
CASIRDSNSGNTIYF
>TRBJ1-1|TRBD1|TRBV20-1|few
TGCAGTGCTAGGTCGGACAGGGTAAACACTGAAGCTTTCTTT
CSARSDRVNTEAFF
>TRBJ2-5|-|TRBV6-5|-
TGTGCCAGCAGCACGGGCGGATGGGGGGACCAAGAGACCCAGTACTTC
CASSTGGWGDQETQYF
>TRBJ1-5|TRBD1|TRBV25-1|many
TGTGCCAGCAGGGGGACAGGGGTCCATCAGCCCCAGCATTTT
CASRGTGVHQPQHF
>TRBJ1-6|-|TRBV9|many
TGTGCCAGCAGCGCACACGGGGGCCCAACTAGGTCACCCCTCCACTTT
CASSAHGGPTRSPLHF
>TRBJ2-3|-|TRBV15|-
TGTGCCACCAGCAGGGGGGCTAGCGGATCTAGCACAGATACGCAGTATTTT
CATSRGASGSSTDTQYF
>TRBJ2-3|-|TRBV7-9|-
TGTGCCAGCAGCTTACTTGTTGGGGATGGCACAGATACGCAGTATTTT
CASSLLVGDGTDTQYF
>TRBJ2-7|-|TRBV2|-
TGTGCCAGCATGGGGGACTACGAGCAGTACTTC
CASMGDYEQYF
>TRBJ2-7|-|TRBV2|once
TGTGCCAGCAGTTCCCTCGGGGGAACCTACGAGCAGTACTTC
CASSSLGGTYEQYF
>TRBJ1-5|-|TRBV2|-
TGTGCCAGCAGTTTCGATCCCGGGACACGGGGGCAGCCCCAGCATTTT
CASSFDPGTRGQPQHF
>TRBJ2-7|-|TRBV19|few
TGTGCCAGTAGTGAAAACCGGGGACCCTACGAGCAGTACTTC
CASSENRGPYEQYF
>TRBJ1-1|-|TRBV20-1|-
TGCAGTGCTGCCCCGGGAGCTGAAGCTTTCTTT
CSAAPGAEAFF
>TRBJ2-2|-|TRBV7-6|many
TGTGCCAGCAGCCAAGGACTTACCGGGGAGCTGTTTTTT
CASSQGLTGELFF
>TRBJ1-5|-|TRBV4-1|-
TGCGCCAGCAGCCCGGGACTAGCGGGCGAGCATTTT
CASSPGLAGEHF
>TRBJ2-2|-|TRBV29-1|-
TGCAGCGTTGAAGATCTTGCAGGGGAAACCGGGGAGCTGTTTTTT
CSVEDLAGETGELFF
>TRBJ2-5|TRBD2|TRBV6-5|-
TGTGCCAGCAGTTACCTTGGACTAGCGGCTCAATGGGCCCAGTACTTC
CASSYLGLAAQWAQYF
>TRBJ2-7|TRBD1|TRBV29-1|-
TGCAGCGGGTCCCGGGACAGGATCTCCTACGAGCAGTACTTC
CSGSRDRISYEQYF
>TRBJ2-7|TRBD1|TRBV29-1|many
TGCAGCGTTGTGCAGGGGGCTTACGAGCAGTACTTC
CSVVQGAYEQYF
>TRBJ1-1|-|TRBV7-9|few
TGTGCCAGCAGCTCAAGCAGGGACCCTGGGGACACTGAAGCTTTCTTT
CASSSSRDPGDTEAFF
>TRBJ1-4|-|TRBV6-6|-
TGTGCCAACAGTCCATTAGGGAATTCGGGGGAAAAACTGTTTTTT
CANSPLGNSGEKLFF
>TRBJ1-2|TRBD1|TRBV19|-
TGTGCCAGTAGAAAAATAACCGGGACAGGAGGCTACACCTTC
CASRKITGTGGYTF
>TRBJ1-2|-|TRBV9|-
TGTGCCAGCAGCCCCGGACCAAATGCTAACTATGGCTACACCTTC
CASSPGPNANYGYTF
>TRBJ1-4|TRBD1|TRBV2|-
TGTGCCAGCAGTCGGGACAGCGTGGTGTTTTTT
CASSRDSVVFF
>TRBJ2-6|TRBD1|TRBV7-9|few
TGTGCCAGCAGCCCCAGCTGGGACAGGAGCTCTGGGGCCAACGTCCTGACTTTC
CASSPSWDRSSGANVLTF
>TRBJ1-1|-|TRBV19|many
TGTGCCAGTAGTTTTTTGAGAGGCACTGAAGCTTTCTTT
CASSFLRGTEAFF
>TRBJ2-5|-|TRBV7-3|-
TGTGCCAGCAGCCAAGAAGGCAATAAAGAGACCCAGTACTTC
CASSQEGNKETQYF
>TRBJ2-7|-|TRBV5-6|-
TGTGCCAGCAGCTTAATGAACGAGCAGTACTTC
CASSLMNEQYF
>TRBJ2-5|-|TRBV25-1|-
TGTGCCAGCAGTCTGGGACCTCCCCGACAAGAGACCCAGTACTTC
CASSLGPPRQETQYF
>TRBJ2-5|-|TRBV2|many
TGTGCCAGCAGTACCGTCACGGGGACCCAGTACTTC
CASSTVTGTQYF
>TRBJ2-7|TRBD1|TRBV6-5|few
TGTGCCAGCAGTCAGTTACAGGGGGCGTACGAGCAGTACTTC
CASSQLQGAYEQYF
>TRBJ2-5|-|TRBV2|-
TGTGCCAGCAGTGAAGTCGGGGCAGCCCAGTACTTC
CASSEVGAAQYF